The source of this T cell receptor (beta chain) is a study of T cells after yellow fever vaccination (dated by TCRdb to about 2019). Turning to the overall study: Libraries from fractions with low cell numbers were prepared with the SMART-Seq v4 Ultra Low Input RNA kit. To track T-cell clones before and after primary and booster YFV17D yellow fever vaccination, bulk TCR alpha and beta repertoires were sequenced longitudinally. Two healthy male donors, one aged 18 to 30 and one aged 30 to 39 years, were included in the cohort. Bulk PBMC replicates and cell subsets were isolated from blood drawn at multiple timepoints before and after both primary and secondary immunization. Here is what the overall study found, with its caveats: Computational filtering was needed because FACS-sorted repertoires could contain abundant contaminating clonotypes from the bulk population. Most clones expanded after primary vaccination (around 96% of CD4 and approximately 90% of CD8) were re-detected after the booster, suggesting that broad memory maintenance occurred. A small share of clonotypes was detected in both CD4 and CD8 compartments, with the overlap likely arising from convergent recombination. Compared with the primary T-cell response, the secondary T-cell response was faster but weaker, reaching its peak on day 5 rather than on day 15. Because the study included only a couple of donors, the extent to which the findings can be generalized is limited.

Sequencing relied on an Illumina NovaSeq 6000. Synthesis of TCR cDNA relied on 5'RACE template switching, a step that introduced a universal primer site along with unique molecular identifiers. Priming for cDNA synthesis came from both the TCR alpha and TCR beta constant segments. Library amplification used two PCR steps, and the second PCR step added sample barcodes and sequencing adapters. Sequencing of the libraries was done on either Illumina HiSeq 2500 (2x100 bp) or NovaSeq (2x150 bp). The original pipeline was this. MIGEC handled demultiplexing of reads and collapsing into UMI consensus sequences, while MiXCR performed V(D)J alignment. Vaccine-responding clonotypes were defined with edgeR using replicate PBMC samples, requiring FDR below 0.01 and a log2 fold change above 5 up to day 15. CD4 or CD8 identity was assigned to each bulk clonotype according to whether the clonotype was present at higher abundance in the sequenced CD4 repertoire or the sequenced CD8 repertoire. The raw public reads went through TCRdb reprocessing: fastp at Q25, MiXCR clone calling, in-frame beta chains kept. For every CDR3 protein sequence, its rows merge into one entry that carries the most common genes and DNA. These V and J calls rely on TCRdb rather than the paper's analysis. The sample table holds 340,000 or so distinct CDR3 sequences, of which approximately 13% were seen once. Approximately 3.4% of the sample lies in the top ten.

The treatment or condition label on this specimen signifies: live attenuated yellow fever vaccine strain. A standard Ficoll-Paque protocol was used to isolate PBMCs from peripheral blood. CD4 and CD8 T-cell fractions were isolated with Dynabeads CD4 and CD8 positive selection kits. TriZol was used to extract RNA from bulk PBMCs, CD4 and CD8 fractions, and dextramer-positive and dextramer-negative fractions. CDR1 and CDR2 were assigned from the germline V gene as MNHNS and SASEGT. The CDR3 runs 14 amino acids, cysteine and phenylalanine included. The DNA shown is the 42-base CDR3, in frame from base 1. Deletion took 4 bases off V and 2 bases off J, with a span of 6 bases between the germline ends. This clonotype has just a few counts. Its antigen is still unknown. No base-level quality is on record; no much larger clone is a single base apart.

Sequencing was performed on CD4+ T cells sorted from PBMCs, taken 15 days after the yellow fever booster vaccination. The sequence links TRBV6-1 to TRBJ2-6; the D element might be TRBD1 or TRBD2, as each aligns at 5 bases. This clonotype was sampled from a young man who received the YFV17D yellow fever vaccine. The CDR3 sequence is CASSGGPGANVLTF. DNA sequence: TGTGCCAGCAGTGGGGGACCTGGGGCCAACGTCCTGACTTTC.